This T cell receptor (beta chain) was retrieved from a study of OX40 agonist ivuxolimab in advanced cancers. About the study as a whole: The costimulatory receptor OX40 (CD134) was targeted by ivuxolimab, a fully human IgG2 agonistic monoclonal antibody. Of the approximately 50 dose-escalation patients, hepatocellular carcinoma was present in roughly 19, melanoma in some 15, renal cell carcinoma in 9 and head and neck cancer in 9. A male proportion of almost 85% and a mean age of about 60 years, ranging from 23 to 79, were recorded for the dose-escalation cohort. Partial responses occurred in three dose-escalation patients, of whom one had hepatocellular carcinoma and two had cutaneous melanoma. The monotherapy dose-escalation portion (N of about 50 patients) of the phase I ivuxolimab trial is reported in the paper. Patients were allowed to have had prior anti-PD-1, anti-PD-L1 or anti-CTLA-4 therapy, and around two fifths of the dose-escalation patients had been treated with checkpoint inhibitors. The purpose of peripheral TCRbeta sequencing was to test whether ivuxolimab changed TCR sequence diversity and led to clonal T-cell expansion. Intravenous ivuxolimab was administered to patients every 2 weeks at six dose levels: 0.01, 0.1, 0.3, 1.5, 3 and 10 mg/kg. Results the study describes overall, beyond this receptor: At doses from 0.1 to 3.0 mg/kg, clonal expansion was seen in both CD4+ and CD8+ blood T cells between baseline and week 6. In the 0.1-3.0 mg/kg groups, partial responders were among the patients with the lowest normalized peripheral clonal expansion, particularly in CD8+ T cells. The antigen specificity of the peripheral T cells that underwent clonal expansion was not determined. On average, CD8+ T cells showed more expanded clones than CD4+ T cells after ivuxolimab. Low levels of normalized T-cell clonal expansion were also seen in some patients who did not respond.

Genomic DNA was extracted from sorted cells for sequencing of the TCRbeta CDR3 region. The immunoSEQ Assay was used to sequence the TCRbeta CDR3 regions. In its TCRdb copy, this immuneACCESS table keeps in-frame sequences only and misses some clones. Where compared with another copy, unresolved V genes explain less than half of these, and the others have no known cause. The sample records tens of thousands of clones, approximately 84% of which are singletons. Together, the top ten hold around 19% of the sample. About this clone itself: Its specific antigen is unknown. Base qualities were left out, and no much larger clone turns up one base away.

Taken from the germline V gene (reference sequence), the CDR1 and CDR2 loops are LNHDA and SQIVND. From V the trimming removes 9 bases and from J it removes 3 bases, while the gene matches leave 5 bases of the junction unaccounted for. There are 12 amino acids in the CDR3, from cysteine to phenylalanine inclusive. Only the CDR3 DNA is retained, 36 bases long and in frame from the first base. The trial excluded patients who had a history of autoimmune disease or were on systemic immunosuppression. Peripheral blood for TCR sequencing was drawn from every dose cohort at baseline, at cycle 4 day 1 and at cycle 7 day 1. The samples were drawn from a first-in-human, open-label, multicenter phase I dose-escalation trial of ivuxolimab. The trial enrolled adults with locally advanced or metastatic head and neck squamous cell, hepatocellular, melanoma or renal cell carcinoma. Before TCR sequencing, CD4+ T cells and CD8+ T cells from peripheral blood were sorted into separate populations.

The rearrangement joined TRBV19 to TRBJ2-7, with 7 junctional bases fitting TRBD1. The material was CD4+ or CD8+ T cells sorted from blood, obtained in a trial of the OX40 agonist ivuxolimab. This receptor was identified in an adult with an advanced solid tumor such as melanoma, head and neck, liver or kidney cancer. Read as DNA, the sequence is TGTGCCAGCTCGGGACAGAGCTACGAGCAGTACTTC. It translates as CASSGQSYEQYF.